This T cell receptor beta chain was observed in a study of post-analysis software for immune sequencing data. Turning to the study itself: Relapsing-remitting, secondary progressive and progressive-relapsing courses of multiple sclerosis were included. Overall study results and limits: People with multiple sclerosis had a significantly lower normalized Chao1 diversity than controls did. Patients showed TRBV5-6, TRBV5-1 and TRBV20-1 among about five TRBV segments more frequent than in controls.

Researchers reported that TCR beta cDNA libraries carried unique molecular identifiers. Between roughly 1 and 11 million T cells gave rise to hundreds of thousands of cDNA molecules. TCRdb called the PCR reads again in MiXCR, with one record for every CDR3 protein. The top ten hold over 10% of the sample, which has approximately 440,000 distinct CDR3 sequences, nearly 45% seen once. This clonotype was detected only a few times. Its cognate antigen is unknown. The germline V and J ends were trimmed by 10 bases and 1 base, with 13 bases remaining between them. The CDR3 consists of 14 residues. The germline gives CDR1 MNHEY, CDR2 SVGAGI.

The source of this sequence is a girl aged 5 to 17 with multiple sclerosis. Material for sequencing was blood. The chain has TRBV6-5 and TRBJ1-4, with D hard to call. CDR3 in amino acids: CATRDEQTNEKLFF. The DNA of the CDR3 is TGTGCCACCCGCGATGAGCAAACTAATGAAAAACTGTTTTTT.